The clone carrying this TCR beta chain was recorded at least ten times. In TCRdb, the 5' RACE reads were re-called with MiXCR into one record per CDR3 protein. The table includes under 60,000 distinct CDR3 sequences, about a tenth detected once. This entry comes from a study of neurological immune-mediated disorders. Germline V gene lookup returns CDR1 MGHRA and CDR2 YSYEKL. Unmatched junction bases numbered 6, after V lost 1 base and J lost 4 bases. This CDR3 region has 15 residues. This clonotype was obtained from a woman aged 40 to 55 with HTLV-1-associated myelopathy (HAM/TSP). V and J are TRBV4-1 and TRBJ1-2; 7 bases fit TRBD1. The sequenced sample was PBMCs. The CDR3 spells CASSQVEGAGYGYTF. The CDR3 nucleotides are TGCGCCAGCAGCCAAGTGGAGGGGGCAGGCTATGGCTACACCTTC.